Following are 7 T cell receptor beta chains from one sample sequenced in a study of cytomegalovirus exposure and HLA in healthy donors. PCR primers comprised 60 Vbeta and 13 Jbeta primers. Assay used: immunoSEQ multiplex PCR; TCRdb lists only in-frame clones, some missing. Among about 130,000 clones listed, about four fifths were seen once. Material for sequencing was PBMCs. These receptors were taken from a male donor in good health and CMV-seronegative.

V and J are TRBV11-3 and TRBJ2-1; D gene uncertain. V gave up 3 bases and J gave up 4 bases, with 13 bases separating them. Germline values: CDR1 SGHNT, CDR2 YENEEA. The CDR3 consists of 15 residues. This CDR3 reads CASSFHYEAYNEQFF. The CDR3 coding sequence is TGTGCCAGCAGCTTCCACTACGAGGCATACAATGAGCAGTTCTTC.

CDR3 sequence (DNA): TGCAGCGTCCCTGGACACCCTGAAGCTTTCTTT. The encoded protein is CSVPGHPEAFF. The chain is built from TRBV29-1 and TRBJ1-1; D is perhaps TRBD1 (5 bases). Germline-derived CDR1 and CDR2 are SQVTM and ANQGSEA. The CDR3 is 11 amino acids. The V gene lost 6 bases and the J gene lost 6 bases, with 11 bases spanning the gap.

The chain combines TRBV6-5 with TRBJ1-6; D is ambiguous. V was shortened by 7 bases and J by 3 bases, with 7 bases between the two germline ends. Germline-derived CDR1 and CDR2 are MNHEY and SVGAGI. The CDR3 contains 13 residues. The DNA of the CDR3 is TGTGCCAGCACCCGCGACTATAATTCACCCCTCCACTTT. Translated, it gives CASTRDYNSPLHF.

V gene TRBV10-1 combines with J gene TRBJ2-7; D gene unclear. This CDR3 is built from 13 residues. Germline V lookup: CDR1 WNHNN, CDR2 SYGVQD (reference sequence). Trimming stripped 4 bases from V and 0 bases from J, with 7 bases between. As DNA, the CDR3 is TGCGCCAGCAGTGCCGGTAGCTCCTACGAGCAGTACTTC. Residues: CASSAGSSYEQYF.

The chain combines TRBV4-3 with TRBJ1-1, with D hard to call. Germline assignment: CDR1 LGHNA and CDR2 YSLEER. The CDR3 consists of 14 residues. V was shortened by 0 bases and J by 11 bases, with 16 bases between the two germline ends. This chain's CDR3 is CASSQERLGWRAFF. DNA of the CDR3: TGCGCCAGCAGCCAAGAGAGGTTGGGTTGGAGGGCTTTCTTT.

V and J are TRBV7-8 and TRBJ2-7; the D gene is possibly TRBD2 (6 bases). Germline assignment: CDR1 SGHVS and CDR2 FQNEAQ. The CDR3 runs to 13 residues. The V gene lost 3 bases and the J gene lost 5 bases, with 11 bases spanning the gap. CDR3 DNA: TGTGCCAGCAGCTTTCGGGGGAGCCACGAGCAGTACTTC. Protein: CASSFRGSHEQYF.

The chain employs TRBV7-2 and TRBJ2-7; TRBD1 might be the D (6 bases). The CDR3 is made up of 13 amino acids. Germline CDR1 and CDR2: SGHTA and FQGNSA. V was shortened by 1 base and J by 6 bases, with 10 bases between the two germline ends. In DNA, the CDR3 is TGTGCCAGCAGCTTAGGCACAGGGAGCGAGCAGTACTTC. Its protein product is CASSLGTGSEQYF.